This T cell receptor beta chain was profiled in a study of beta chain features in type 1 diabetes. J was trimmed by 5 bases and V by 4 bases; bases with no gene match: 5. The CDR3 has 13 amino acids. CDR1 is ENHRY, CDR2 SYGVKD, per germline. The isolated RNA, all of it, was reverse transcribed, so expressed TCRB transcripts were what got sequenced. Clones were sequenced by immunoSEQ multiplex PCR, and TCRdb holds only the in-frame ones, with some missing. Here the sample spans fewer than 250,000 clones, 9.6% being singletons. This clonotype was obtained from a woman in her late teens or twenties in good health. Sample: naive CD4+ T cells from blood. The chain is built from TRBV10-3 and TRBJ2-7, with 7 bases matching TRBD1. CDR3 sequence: CAISVRGQDEQYF. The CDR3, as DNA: TGTGCCATCAGTGTAAGGGGGCAGGACGAGCAGTACTTC.